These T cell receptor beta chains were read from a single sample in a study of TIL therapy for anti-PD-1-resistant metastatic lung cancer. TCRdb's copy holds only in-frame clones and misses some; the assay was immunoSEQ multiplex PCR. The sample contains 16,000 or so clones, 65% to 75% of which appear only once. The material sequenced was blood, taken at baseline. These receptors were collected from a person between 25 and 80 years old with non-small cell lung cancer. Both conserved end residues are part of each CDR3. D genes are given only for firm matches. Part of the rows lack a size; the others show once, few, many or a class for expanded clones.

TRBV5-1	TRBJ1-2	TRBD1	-	CASSVGQETGGYTF	TGCGCCAGCAGCGTGGGACAGGAGACGGGTGGCTACACCTTC
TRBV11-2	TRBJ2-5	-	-	CASSTAWETQYF	TGTGCCAGCAGCACTGCATGGGAGACCCAGTACTTC
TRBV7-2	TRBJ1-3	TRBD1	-	CASSLTGGASGNTIYF	TGTGCCAGCAGCTTGACAGGGGGCGCCTCTGGAAACACCATATATTTT
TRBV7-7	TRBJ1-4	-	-	CASAQGNNEKLFF	TGTGCCAGTGCTCAGGGGAATAATGAAAAACTGTTTTTT
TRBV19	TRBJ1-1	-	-	CASSSGLAMVGTEAFF	TGTGCCAGTAGTTCAGGGTTGGCTATGGTTGGCACTGAAGCTTTCTTT
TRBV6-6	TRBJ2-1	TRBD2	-	CASSYWGGGREDEQFF	TGTGCCAGCAGTTACTGGGGCGGGGGGCGAGAAGATGAGCAGTTCTTC
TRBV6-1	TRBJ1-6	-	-	CASSEIGAGWVSPLHF	TGTGCCAGCAGTGAAATTGGTGCAGGGTGGGTTTCACCCCTCCACTTT
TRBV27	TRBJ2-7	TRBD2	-	CASSPRLAGVLRPYEQYF	TGTGCCAGCAGTCCTCGACTAGCGGGAGTCCTTCGCCCCTACGAGCAGTACTTC
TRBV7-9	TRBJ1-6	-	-	CASSWDGVSPLHF	TGTGCCAGCAGCTGGGATGGCGTTTCACCCCTCCACTTT
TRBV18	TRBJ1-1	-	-	CASSPYSQGSEAFF	TGTGCCAGCTCACCATACTCACAGGGATCTGAAGCTTTCTTT
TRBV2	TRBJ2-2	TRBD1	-	CASSESGQAIGELFF	TGTGCCAGCAGTGAATCCGGACAGGCGATCGGGGAGCTGTTTTTT
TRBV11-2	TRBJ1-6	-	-	CASSLEYNSPLHF	TGTGCCAGCAGCTTAGAGTATAATTCACCCCTCCACTTT
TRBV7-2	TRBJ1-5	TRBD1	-	CASRPTGVGNQPQHF	TGTGCCAGCAGACCCACAGGGGTAGGCAATCAGCCCCAGCATTTT
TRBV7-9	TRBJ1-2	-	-	CASSHLGEGYGYTF	TGTGCCAGCAGCCACCTGGGGGAGGGCTATGGCTACACCTTC
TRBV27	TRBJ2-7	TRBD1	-	CASSTPGTGFPSSYEQYF	TGTGCCAGCAGTACACCCGGGACAGGGTTTCCGTCGTCCTACGAGCAGTACTTC
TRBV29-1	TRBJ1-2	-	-	CSVAGLRNGYTF	TGCAGCGTTGCCGGGTTAAGGAATGGCTACACCTTC
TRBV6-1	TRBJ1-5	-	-	CASSMQGFLGQPQHF	TGTGCCAGCAGTATGCAGGGTTTTTTAGGCCAGCCCCAGCATTTT
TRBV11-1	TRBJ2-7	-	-	CASKPGPKSYEQYF	TGTGCCAGCAAACCGGGACCCAAGAGTTACGAGCAGTACTTC
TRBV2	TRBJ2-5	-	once	CASSPTGLQETQYF	TGTGCCAGCAGTCCGACAGGCCTCCAAGAGACCCAGTACTTC
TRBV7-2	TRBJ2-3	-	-	CASSSPLLASDTQYF	TGTGCCAGCAGCTCGCCCCTACTCGCTTCAGATACGCAGTATTTT
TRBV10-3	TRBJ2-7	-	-	CATTSTFEQYF	TGTGCCACGACCAGTACCTTCGAGCAGTACTTC
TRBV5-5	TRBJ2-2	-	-	CASSLPGTTGELFF	TGTGCCAGCAGCTTGCCGGGGACCACCGGGGAGCTGTTTTTT
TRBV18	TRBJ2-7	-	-	CASSPLKGHNEQYF	TGTGCCAGCTCACCACTGAAAGGGCACAACGAGCAGTACTTC
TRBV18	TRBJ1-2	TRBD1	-	CASSLGQAHNGYTF	TGTGCCAGCTCACTCGGACAGGCCCATAATGGCTACACCTTC
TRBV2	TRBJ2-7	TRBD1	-	CASRKVRGDRACF	TGTGCCAGCAGGAAGGTGCGTGGGGACAGGGCTTGCTTC
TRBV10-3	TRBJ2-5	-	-	CAINPAGVQYF	TGTGCCATCAACCCGGCGGGCGTGCAGTACTTC
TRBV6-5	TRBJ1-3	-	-	CASLTFGNTIYF	TGTGCCAGTCTAACATTTGGAAACACCATATATTTT
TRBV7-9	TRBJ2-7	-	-	CASSPPGGGGTYEQYF	TGTGCCAGCAGCCCCCCAGGTGGAGGGGGAACCTACGAGCAGTACTTC
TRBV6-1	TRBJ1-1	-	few	CASSVGKNTEAFF	TGTGCCAGCAGTGTCGGGAAGAACACTGAAGCTTTCTTT
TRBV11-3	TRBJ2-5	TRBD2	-	CASSPRLAGAQETQYF	TGTGCCAGCAGCCCCCGACTAGCGGGGGCTCAAGAGACCCAGTACTTC
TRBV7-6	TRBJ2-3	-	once	CASSLGGVGTDTQYF	TGTGCCAGCAGCTTAGGGGGGGTGGGCACAGATACGCAGTATTTT
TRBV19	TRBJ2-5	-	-	CASSTSGAQETQYF	TGTGCCAGTAGTACCTCAGGGGCCCAAGAGACCCAGTACTTC
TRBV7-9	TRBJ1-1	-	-	CALSALGLGNTEAFF	TGTGCCTTATCGGCCTTGGGGCTCGGTAACACTGAAGCTTTCTTT
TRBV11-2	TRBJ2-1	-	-	CASSLELGRAREQFF	TGTGCCAGCAGCTTAGAGCTGGGAAGAGCGCGGGAGCAGTTCTTC
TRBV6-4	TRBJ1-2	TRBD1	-	CASSDGTGGYGYTF	TGTGCCAGCAGTGACGGGACAGGGGGCTATGGCTACACCTTC
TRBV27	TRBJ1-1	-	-	CASSLGKEAFF	TGTGCCAGCAGTTTGGGGAAGGAAGCTTTCTTT
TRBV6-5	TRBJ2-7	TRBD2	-	CASSYSGGVSYEQYF	TGTGCCAGCAGTTACAGCGGGGGGGTCTCCTACGAGCAGTACTTC
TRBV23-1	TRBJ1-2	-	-	CASRNNYGYTF	TGCGCCAGCAGGAATAACTATGGCTACACCTTC